The entry that follows covers one TCR beta chain sequence. These data come from a study of blood T cells in healthy people across ages. Together with a sample-barcoded 5' primer, a J-beta primer mix was included in a second PCR lasting about 7 to 12 cycles. TCRdb re-derived calls from the 5' RACE reads in MiXCR, one entry per CDR3 protein. The sample holds some 1.6 million distinct CDR3 sequences; roughly 30% are singletons and the top ten take 10% to 12%. Germline CDR1 and CDR2: SGHDN and FVKESK. This CDR3 comprises 16 residues. V shed 3 bases, J shed 7 bases, and the junction held 6 bases outside the gene matches. Collection of 8.5 to 10 milliliters of peripheral blood was performed for each donor. Samples had at least 6.5 million PBMCs isolated from them. At least 5.5 micrograms of total RNA were extracted per sample.

The sequencing sample was made of blood. The sequence was obtained from a woman aged 30 to 39 in good health. The chain couples TRBV14 to TRBJ2-1; 13 nucleotides agree with TRBD2. In DNA form, the CDR3 reads TGTGCCAGCAGCCAGGCCCGGACTAGCGGGGGAAATGAGCAGTTCTTC. It specifies CASSQARTSGGNEQFF.